This T cell receptor (beta chain) was found in a study of cytomegalovirus exposure and HLA in healthy donors. Findings and limits, study-wide: Most CMV-associated TCR beta chains appeared HLA-restricted in a later analysis. Cytomegalovirus status was reportedly diagnosed by the classifier with high specificity and sensitivity. In most subjects, TCR beta sequences reportedly gave accurate predictions of HLA-A and HLA-B alleles.

Amplification used 60 Vbeta primers and 13 Jbeta primers. Sequencing was performed with immunoSEQ multiplex PCR; in TCRdb, only in-frame clones are kept and a portion is missing. The sample holds roughly 73,000 clones, 84% seen once. Although they were nominally healthy when sampled, donors likely had unrecorded immune exposures. This clone has more than one count but fewer than ten. Its antigen remains unidentified. This clonotype originated in a woman aged 45 to 65 in good health and CMV-seronegative. Sequencing was done on a sample of PBMCs.

CDR3 protein: CASSEAGDTGELFF. DNA for the CDR3: TGTGCCAGCAGTGAAGCAGGGGACACCGGGGAGCTGTTTTTT. This chain links TRBV6-1 with TRBJ2-2, with a tentative D call TRBD1 (5 bases). This CDR3 comprises 14 residues. Trimming shortened V by 0 bases and J by 3 bases, and 5 bases separated the two germline ends. Germline V gene lookup returns CDR1 MNHNS and CDR2 SASEGT.